The 21 T cell receptor beta chains below come from one sample, sequenced in a study of shared clonotypes between healthy human individuals. Selected positively for CCR7 and CD45RO-negative, naive CD8 cells excluded terminally differentiated effector memory CD45RA+ cells. The protocol was immunoSEQ multiplex PCR, while the TCRdb copy is restricted to in-frame clones and leaves out a portion. The sample consists of about 2.2 million clones, just over 90% of them appearing once. Material: naive CD8+ T cells from PBMCs. The receptor set was obtained from a man aged 18 to 35 in good health. Some clones in this sample may be carry-over from other donors' samples.

The V gene is TRBV5-6, the J gene TRBJ2-1; 12 bases align to TRBD2. There are 15 residues in the CDR3. V lost 4 bases and J lost 9; bases outside the gene matches: 8. CDR1 is SGHDT, CDR2 YYEEEE, per germline. In DNA, the CDR3 is TGTGCCAGCAGCACCCCTAGCGGGAGGGTTGGTGAGCAGTTCTTC. Protein: CASSTPSGRVGEQFF. The full variable domain, rest sourced from reference TRBV5-6 and TRBJ2-1, is DAGVTQSPTHLIKTRGQQVTLRCSPKSGHDTVSWYQQALGQGPQFIFQYYEEEERQRGNFPDRFSGHQFPNYSSELNVNALLLGDSALYLCASSTPSGRVGEQFFGPGTRLTVL.

The V and J genes are TRBV2 and TRBJ2-7, with 10 bases fitting TRBD1. CDR1 SNHLY and CDR2 FYNNEI come from the germline V gene. The CDR3 runs to 15 residues. Germline trimming cut 8 bases from V and 2 bases from J; bases unmatched to any gene: 9. CDR3 nucleotides: TGTGCCAGCCTGCCCGGACAGGGGGATCCCTACGAGCAGTACTTC. Translation: CASLPGQGDPYEQYF.

This clone has only one observation. This chain links TRBV19 with TRBJ2-2, with 10 bases lining up with TRBD1. The CDR3 covers 14 residues. Germline V gene lookup returns CDR1 LNHDA and CDR2 SQIVND (reference sequence). With V trimmed by 7 bases and J by 5 bases, 4 bases remained unmatched. The CDR3 protein is CASIRTGGTGELFF. The CDR3 nucleotides read TGTGCCAGTATCCGGACAGGGGGGACCGGGGAGCTGTTTTTT.

V gene TRBV15 combines with J gene TRBJ2-7; the D gene is possibly TRBD1 (6 bases). The V gene's germline CDR1 is LNHNV and CDR2 YYDKDF (reference sequence). The CDR3 has 16 amino acids. V was trimmed by 0 bases and J by 3 bases, leaving 15 bases between them. CDR3 in amino acids: CATSREQAWDNYEQYF. The DNA of the CDR3 is TGTGCCACCAGCAGAGAGCAAGCCTGGGACAACTACGAGCAGTACTTC. Based on the CDR3 plus reference TRBV15 and TRBJ2-7, the full variable domain is DAMVIQNPRYQVTQFGKPVTLSCSQTLNHNVMYWYQQKSSQAPKLLFHYYDKDFNNEADTPDNFQSRRPNTSFCFLDIRSPGLGDTAMYLCATSREQAWDNYEQYFGPGTRLTVT.

V is TRBV9 and J is TRBJ2-7, with TRBD2 identical over 8 bases. The CDR3 extends over 12 amino acids. Germline CDR1 is SGDLS and CDR2 is YYNGEE. V shed 4 bases, J shed 6 bases, and the junction held 3 bases outside the gene matches. The DNA of the CDR3 is TGTGCCAGCAGCCCTGGGACTAGCGAGCAGTACTTC. Amino acid sequence: CASSPGTSEQYF.

The rearrangement joins TRBV2 to TRBJ1-1, with D unresolved. Germline V gene lookup returns CDR1 SNHLY and CDR2 FYNNEI. The CDR3 length is 14 residues. The V end was cut by 5 bases, the J end by 4 bases, with 14 bases between. In nucleotides, the CDR3 is TGTGCCAGCAGTTCCGGAGAAACGGTCACTGAAGCTTTCTTT. Translating gives CASSSGETVTEAFF.

This rearrangement joins TRBV4-3 to TRBJ2-1; D uncertain. Germline CDR1 LGHNA, CDR2 YSLEER. V dropped 0 bases and J dropped 6 bases, with 12 bases sitting between them. The CDR3 is 15 residues long. The CDR3 loop is CASSQDRSPLNEQFF. The CDR3 nucleotides read TGCGCCAGCAGCCAAGATAGGTCCCCTCTCAATGAGCAGTTCTTC.

The chain couples TRBV9 to TRBJ2-7; 11 bases match TRBD2. The junction had 6 bases not matched to a gene; V was cut back by 4 bases and J by 3 bases. The CDR3 loop spans 15 amino acids. The V gene's germline CDR1 is SGDLS and CDR2 YYNGEE. The CDR3 spells CASSPGLAEGYEQYF. In DNA form, the CDR3 reads TGTGCCAGCAGCCCGGGACTAGCGGAGGGCTACGAGCAGTACTTC.

The chain has TRBV7-9 and TRBJ2-3; no clear D. This CDR3 contains 15 residues. Trimming pared 0 bases from V and 2 bases from J, leaving 9 bases between. Per the germline V gene, CDR1 is SEHNR and CDR2 is FQNEAQ (reference sequence). In DNA, the CDR3 is TGTGCCAGCAGCTTAGCGGCCACCAACACAGATACGCAGTATTTT. Protein sequence: CASSLAATNTDTQYF.

This chain uses TRBV13 with TRBJ2-5; the D gene is possibly TRBD2 (6 bases). The J call may be wrong; the DNA end is better matched by TRBJ2-7. From germline, CDR1 is PRHDT and CDR2 FYEKMQ (reference sequence). The CDR3 consists of 14 residues. For the CDR3, the DNA is TGTGCCAGCAGCTCGGGACTGAGAGACTACGAGCAGTACTTC. As protein: CASSSGLRDYEQYF.

V usage is TRBV7-6 and J usage is TRBJ2-7; TRBD2 aligns across 9 bases. Germline lookup yields CDR1 SGHVS and CDR2 FNYEAQ. Unmatched junction bases numbered 10, after V lost 1 base and J lost 3 bases. There are 17 residues in the CDR3. The CDR3 DNA is TGTGCCAGCAGCTTAGAGGTGGGTAGCGGGAGCTTCTACGAGCAGTACTTC. Translated: CASSLEVGSGSFYEQYF. Full variable domain (outside the CDR3, taken from reference TRBV7-6 and TRBJ2-7): GAGVSQSPRYKVTKRGQDVALRCDPISGHVSLYWYRQALGQGPEFLTYFNYEAQQDKSGLPNDRFSAERPEGSISTLTIQRTEQRDSAMYRCASSLEVGSGSFYEQYFGPGTRLTVT.

The chain links TRBV15 to TRBJ2-7; D gene ambiguous. V lost 1 base to trimming and J lost 0 bases, with 10 bases between them. Germline CDR1 is LNHNV and CDR2 is YYDKDF (reference sequence). The CDR3 extends over 15 amino acids. CDR3: CATSRGSDHSYEQYF. In DNA, the CDR3 is TGTGCCACCAGCAGAGGTTCAGATCACTCCTACGAGCAGTACTTC.

The chain uses TRBV6-6 and TRBJ1-5; tentatively, D is TRBD1 (5 bases). Trimming stripped 6 bases from V and 7 bases from J, with 10 bases between. The CDR3 runs to 12 residues. The V gene's germline CDR1 is MNHNY and CDR2 SVGAGI (reference sequence). DNA of the CDR3: TGTGCCAGCAGCAGGGAGAACCAGCCCCAGCATTTT. Protein sequence: CASSRENQPQHF.

This clone has only a few counts. J is TRBJ1-4 and V is TRBV28, with TRBD1 as a possible D gene (5 bases). Looked up from germline, CDR1 is MDHEN and CDR2 is SYDVKM. V was cut by 6 bases and J by 7 bases, with 18 bases left in between. CDR3 length: 15 residues. CDR3 residues: CASSRTPGGVEKLFF. The CDR3 nucleotides read TGTGCCAGCAGCCGGACACCCGGCGGGGTTGAAAAACTGTTTTTT.

This chain uses TRBV7-8 with TRBJ1-1; no definite D call. The CDR3 totals 17 residues. V lost 2 bases, J lost 0 bases, and 16 bases lay in between. Per germline, CDR1 SGHVS and CDR2 FQNEAQ. For the CDR3, the DNA is TGTGCCAGCAGCTTACTTGAAGCGTCAGAAATGAACACTGAAGCTTTCTTT. The encoded protein is CASSLLEASEMNTEAFF.

This chain links TRBV27 with TRBJ2-1; 7 bases match TRBD2. V lost 4 bases and J lost 7; bases outside the gene matches: 1. Per the germline V gene, CDR1 is MNHEY and CDR2 is SMNVEV (reference sequence). The CDR3 covers 12 residues. CDR3 loop: CASSYGGNEQFF. In DNA form, the CDR3 reads TGTGCCAGCAGTTACGGGGGGAATGAGCAGTTCTTC.

V and J are TRBV7-3 and TRBJ2-7; 9 bases line up with TRBD2. CDR1 and CDR2 from the germline V gene are SGHTA and FQGTGA. V was clipped by 5 bases and J by 4 bases; unmatched bases: 6. This CDR3 region has 14 residues. The CDR3 sequence is CASSPVAGVYEQYF. The CDR3 DNA reads TGTGCCAGCAGCCCTGTAGCGGGAGTATACGAGCAGTACTTC.

This clone was seen just once. This could be a read error, since a much larger clone is one nucleotide away. V usage is TRBV7-3 and J usage is TRBJ2-2; D is ambiguous. This CDR3 contains 12 residues. Germline V gene lookup returns CDR1 SGHTA and CDR2 FQGTGA. Trimming took off 5 bases at V and 2 bases at J, with 3 bases between the two ends. CDR3 sequence (DNA): TGTGCCAGCAGCGCTAACACCGGGGAGCTGTTTTTT. Amino acids: CASSANTGELFF.

The chain recombines TRBV28 with TRBJ1-1; D perhaps matches TRBD1 (6 bases). Germline CDR1 and CDR2: MDHEN and SYDVKM. V lost 6 bases, J lost 5 bases, and 19 bases lay in between. This CDR3 has 15 amino acids. The CDR3 coding sequence is TGTGCCAGCAGAAGGTTGGGGGGCGAAAAAACTGAAGCTTTCTTT. This gives the protein CASRRLGGEKTEAFF.

The chain is built from TRBV4-2 and TRBJ2-7, with a possible D match to TRBD2 (6 bases). The V gene's germline CDR1 is LGHNA and CDR2 YNFKEQ. Trimming shortened V by 0 bases and J by 1 base, and 10 bases separated the two germline ends. The length of the CDR3 is 15 residues. In nucleotides, the CDR3 is TGTGCCAGCAGCCAAGAATGGGGACTTTCCTACGAGCAGTACTTC. Protein: CASSQEWGLSYEQYF.

CDR3 loop: CASSFPLTGEGSSGINEQFF. CDR3 in DNA: TGTGCCAGCAGTTTCCCCTTGACAGGGGAGGGCAGTAGTGGGATAAATGAGCAGTTCTTC. The chain links TRBV27 to TRBJ2-1; D is perhaps TRBD1 (8 bases). The V gene's germline CDR1 is MNHEY and CDR2 SMNVEV (reference sequence). V was trimmed by 3 bases and J by 7 bases, leaving 31 bases between them. CDR3 length: 20 amino acids.